This T cell receptor beta chain was identified during a study of blood T cell repertoires in COVID-19. Across the whole study: From T cells, B-cell-depleted T cells, or PBMCs came the material, which was cDNA or gDNA.

TCRdb's copy holds only in-frame clones and misses some; the assay was immunoSEQ multiplex PCR. The top ten hold 3.5% to 4.5% of the sample, which has roughly 220,000 clones, around 82% seen once. Everyone who took part was roughly 18 to 89 years old, and they came from about two dozen US areas. Participants reported their clinical history, and cohort assignment relied on those reports. The CDR3 consists of 14 residues. The V end was cut by 6 bases, the J end by 6 bases, with 15 bases between. CDR1 and CDR2 from the germline V gene are MDHEN and SYDVKM. Sequencing input: PBMCs or T cells enriched from blood (not recorded which). The clonotype originates from a man aged 30 to 45 with acute COVID-19. The chain carries TRBV28 and TRBJ2-4, with D unresolved. This CDR3 is CASRGTLFGNIQYF. CDR3 nucleotides: TGTGCCAGCAGGGGCACACTGTTTGGAAACATTCAGTACTTC.